The clone carrying this T cell receptor beta chain was picked up a small number of times. No antigen is known for it. This sample was included in a study of T-cell reconstitution after alpha-beta-depleted transplantation in children. Construction of the TCRbeta library involved unique molecular identifiers. TCRdb processed the PCR reads anew with MiXCR; each CDR3 protein has one entry. The table records approximately 120,000 distinct CDR3 sequences, roughly 9% of them present only once. Regarding the study as a whole: From newly produced T cells came most of the T-cell counts and diversity one year after transplant. After transplant, high TCRbeta diversity at day 60 in some patients arose from surviving recipient T cells and thymic progenitors. There were reportedly several hundred expanded graft clones from which alpha-beta T cells came about two months after transplant.

This CDR3 is built from 15 residues. Per the germline V gene, CDR1 is SGHVS and CDR2 is FNYEAQ. J gave up 4 bases and V 5 bases, and 7 bases lay outside the gene matches. This specimen was PBMCs, mostly from graft donor cells, taken 180 days after TCRalphabeta/CD19-depleted stem cell transplant. The rearrangement uses TRBV7-6 and TRBJ1-3, with TRBD1 identical over 8 bases. This TCR derives from a girl less than two years old who had a stem cell transplant for combined immunodeficiency, so the T cells may come from the graft donor. CDR3 amino acids: CASSPTGGVGNTIYF. CDR3 in DNA: TGTGCCAGCAGCCCTACAGGGGGAGTAGGAAACACCATATATTTT.